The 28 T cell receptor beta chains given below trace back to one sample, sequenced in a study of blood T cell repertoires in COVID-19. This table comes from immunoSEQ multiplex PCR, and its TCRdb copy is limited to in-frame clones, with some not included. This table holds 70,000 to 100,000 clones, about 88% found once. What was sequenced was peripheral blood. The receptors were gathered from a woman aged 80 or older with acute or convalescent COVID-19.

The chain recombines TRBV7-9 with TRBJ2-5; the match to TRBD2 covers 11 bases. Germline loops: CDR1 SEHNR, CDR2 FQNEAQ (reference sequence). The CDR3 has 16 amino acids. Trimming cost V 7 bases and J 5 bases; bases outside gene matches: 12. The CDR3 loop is CASIQGLAGGEETQYF. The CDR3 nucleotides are TGTGCCAGCATCCAGGGGCTAGCGGGAGGAGAGGAGACCCAGTACTTC.

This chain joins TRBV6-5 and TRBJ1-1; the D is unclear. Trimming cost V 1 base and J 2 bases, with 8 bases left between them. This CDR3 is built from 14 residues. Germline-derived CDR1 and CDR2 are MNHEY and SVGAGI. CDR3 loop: CASSYFGKNTEAFF. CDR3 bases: TGTGCCAGCAGTTACTTCGGGAAAAACACTGAAGCTTTCTTT.

The CDR3 DNA follows: TGTGCCAGTGGACAGGGGGCCGGGGAGACCCAGTACTTC. This translates into CASGQGAGETQYF. The rearrangement joins TRBV5-6 to TRBJ2-5; 11 positions match TRBD1. Germline CDR1 SGHDT, CDR2 YYEEEE. The V and J ends lost 8 bases and 5 bases, in that order; junction bases with no gene match: 5. The CDR3 has 13 amino acids. The variable domain in full, completed from reference TRBV5-6 and TRBJ2-5, reads DAGVTQSPTHLIKTRGQQVTLRCSPKSGHDTVSWYQQALGQGPQFIFQYYEEEERQRGNFPDRFSGHQFPNYSSELNVNALLLGDSALYLCASGQGAGETQYFGPGTRLLVL.

CDR3 coding DNA: TGTGCCACCAGCAGGGACCAAGGACAGTCGCTGCTCCAGCATTTT. It yields the protein CATSRDQGQSLLQHF. V usage is TRBV15 and J usage is TRBJ1-5, with D possibly being TRBD1 (6 bases). Trimming removed 3 bases from V and 12 bases from J, with 21 bases in between. Germline V gives CDR1 LNHNV, CDR2 YYDKDF (reference sequence). The CDR3 runs 15 residues. Full variable domain (outside the CDR3, taken from reference TRBV15 and TRBJ1-5): DAMVIQNPRYQVTQFGKPVTLSCSQTLNHNVMYWYQQKSSQAPKLLFHYYDKDFNNEADTPDNFQSRRPNTSFCFLDIRSPGLGDTAMYLCATSRDQGQSLLQHFGDGTRLSIL.

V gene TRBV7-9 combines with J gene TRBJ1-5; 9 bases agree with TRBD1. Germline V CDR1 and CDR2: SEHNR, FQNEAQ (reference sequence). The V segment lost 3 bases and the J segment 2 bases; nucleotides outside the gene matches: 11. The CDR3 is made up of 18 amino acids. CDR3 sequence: CASSFGTTGGAGNQPQHF. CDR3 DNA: TGTGCCAGCAGCTTCGGGACCACAGGGGGCGCCGGCAATCAGCCCCAGCATTTT.

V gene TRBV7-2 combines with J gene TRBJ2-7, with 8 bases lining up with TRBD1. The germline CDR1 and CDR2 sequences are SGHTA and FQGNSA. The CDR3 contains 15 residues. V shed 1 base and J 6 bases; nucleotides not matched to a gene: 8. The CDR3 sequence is CASSLDGQGLREQYF. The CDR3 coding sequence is TGTGCCAGCAGCTTAGACGGACAGGGCTTACGCGAGCAGTACTTC. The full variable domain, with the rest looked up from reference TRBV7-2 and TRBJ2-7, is GAGVSQSPSNKVTEKGKDVELRCDPISGHTALYWYRQSLGQGLEFLIYFQGNSAPDKSGLPSDRFSAERTGGSVSTLTIQRTQQEDSAVYLCASSLDGQGLREQYFGPGTRLTVT.

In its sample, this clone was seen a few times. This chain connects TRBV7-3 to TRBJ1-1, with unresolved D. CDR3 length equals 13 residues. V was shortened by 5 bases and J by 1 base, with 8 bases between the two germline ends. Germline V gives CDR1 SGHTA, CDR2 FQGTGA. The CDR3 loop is CASSREPNTEAFF. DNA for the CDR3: TGTGCCAGCAGCCGAGAACCGAACACTGAAGCTTTCTTT.

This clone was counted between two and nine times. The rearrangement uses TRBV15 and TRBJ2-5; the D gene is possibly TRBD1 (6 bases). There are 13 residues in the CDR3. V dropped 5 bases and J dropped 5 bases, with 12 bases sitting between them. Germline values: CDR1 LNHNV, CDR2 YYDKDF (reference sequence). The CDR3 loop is CATSLGGRETQYF. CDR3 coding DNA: TGTGCCACCAGCCTAGGGGGTCGGGAGACCCAGTACTTC.

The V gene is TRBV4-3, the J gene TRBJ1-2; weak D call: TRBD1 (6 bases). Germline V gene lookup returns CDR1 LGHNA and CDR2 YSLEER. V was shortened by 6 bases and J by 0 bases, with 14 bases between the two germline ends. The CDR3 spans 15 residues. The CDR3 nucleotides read TGCGCCAGCAGACCCCGACAGGACTCTAACTATGGCTACACCTTC. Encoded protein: CASRPRQDSNYGYTF.

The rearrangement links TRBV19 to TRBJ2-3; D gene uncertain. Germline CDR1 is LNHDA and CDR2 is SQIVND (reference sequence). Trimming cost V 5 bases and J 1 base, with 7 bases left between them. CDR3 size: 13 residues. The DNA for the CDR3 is TGTGCCAGTAGTTTAGCAGGCACAGATACGCAGTATTTT. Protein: CASSLAGTDTQYF.

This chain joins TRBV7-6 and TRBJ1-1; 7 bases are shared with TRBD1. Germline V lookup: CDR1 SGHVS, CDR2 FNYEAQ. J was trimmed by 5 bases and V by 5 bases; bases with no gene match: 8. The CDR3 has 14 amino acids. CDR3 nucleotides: TGTGCCAGCAGCCCACAGGGGACGGGGACTGAAGCTTTCTTT. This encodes CASSPQGTGTEAFF.

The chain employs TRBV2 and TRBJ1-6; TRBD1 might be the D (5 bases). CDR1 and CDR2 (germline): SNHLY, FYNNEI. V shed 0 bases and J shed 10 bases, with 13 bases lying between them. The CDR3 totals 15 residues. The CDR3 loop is CASSEAGKGRSPLHF. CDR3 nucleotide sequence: TGTGCCAGCAGTGAAGCAGGGAAGGGGAGGTCACCCCTCCACTTT.

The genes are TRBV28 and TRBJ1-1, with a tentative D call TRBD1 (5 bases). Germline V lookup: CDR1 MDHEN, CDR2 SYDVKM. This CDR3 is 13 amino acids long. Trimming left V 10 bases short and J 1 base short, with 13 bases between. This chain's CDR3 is CATRSGANTEAFF. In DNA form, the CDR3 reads TGTGCCACCCGTTCTGGGGCGAACACTGAAGCTTTCTTT.

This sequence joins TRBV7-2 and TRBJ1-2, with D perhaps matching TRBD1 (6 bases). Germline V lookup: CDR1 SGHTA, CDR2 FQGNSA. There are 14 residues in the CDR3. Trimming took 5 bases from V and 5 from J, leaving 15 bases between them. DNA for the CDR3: TGTGCCAGCAGCCCTACAGGGTTAGGGTATGGCTACACCTTC. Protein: CASSPTGLGYGYTF.

The CDR3 reads CASSQGQGYGYTF. The CDR3 DNA sequence: TGTGCCAGCAGCCAAGGACAGGGGTATGGCTACACCTTC. V and J are TRBV7-2 and TRBJ1-2, with 9 bases identical to TRBD1. CDR1 is SGHTA, CDR2 FQGNSA, per germline. This CDR3 contains 13 residues. Trimming at V came to 5 bases and at J to 5 bases, leaving 3 bases not matched to a gene.

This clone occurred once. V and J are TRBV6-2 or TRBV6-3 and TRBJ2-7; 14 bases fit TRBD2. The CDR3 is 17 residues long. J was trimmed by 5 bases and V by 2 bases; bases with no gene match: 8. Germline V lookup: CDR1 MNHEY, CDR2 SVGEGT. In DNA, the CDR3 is TGTGCCAGCAGTTACCCGCTCGGGACTAGCGGGAGTGACGAGCAGTACTTC. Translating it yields CASSYPLGTSGSDEQYF.

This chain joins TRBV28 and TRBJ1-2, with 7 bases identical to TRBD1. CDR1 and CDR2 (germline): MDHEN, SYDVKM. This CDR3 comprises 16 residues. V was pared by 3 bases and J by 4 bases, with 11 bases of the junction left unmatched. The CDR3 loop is CASSLSLVGGSYGYTF. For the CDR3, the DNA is TGTGCCAGCAGTTTGTCTCTTGTAGGGGGCAGCTATGGCTACACCTTC.

In nucleotides, the CDR3 is TGTGCCATCAGTGAGTCTCCGGGGAACACTGAAGCTTTCTTT. It translates to CAISESPGNTEAFF. V gene TRBV10-3 combines with J gene TRBJ1-1; D unclear. The CDR3 sequence is 14 residues long. Germline V gene data show CDR1 as ENHRY and CDR2 as SYGVKD. V lost 0 bases and J 1 base, leaving 6 bases between the germline ends.

The CDR3 sequence is CASSLELAVQETQYF. In nucleotides, the CDR3 is TGTGCCAGCAGTTTAGAGCTAGCGGTCCAAGAGACCCAGTACTTC. The chain uses TRBV28 and TRBJ2-5, with 7 bases fitting TRBD2. Germline V gene data show CDR1 as MDHEN and CDR2 as SYDVKM. The CDR3 consists of 15 residues. The V segment lost 2 bases and the J segment 1 base; nucleotides outside the gene matches: 4.

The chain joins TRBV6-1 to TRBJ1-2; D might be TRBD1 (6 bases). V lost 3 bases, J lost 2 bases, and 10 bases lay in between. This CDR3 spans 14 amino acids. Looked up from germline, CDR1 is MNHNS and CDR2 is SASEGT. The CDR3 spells CASSETGGNYGYTF. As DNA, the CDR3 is TGTGCCAGCAGTGAGACAGGAGGAAACTATGGCTACACCTTC.

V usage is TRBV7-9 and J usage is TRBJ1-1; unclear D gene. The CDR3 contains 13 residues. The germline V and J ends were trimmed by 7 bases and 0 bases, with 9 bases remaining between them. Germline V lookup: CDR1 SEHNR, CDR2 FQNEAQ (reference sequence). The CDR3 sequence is CASTRSLNTEAFF. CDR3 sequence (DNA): TGTGCCAGCACCCGCAGTCTGAACACTGAAGCTTTCTTT.

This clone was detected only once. CDR3 DNA sequence: TGTGCCAGCAGCTCGGGACAGGTAATTTCACCCCTCCACTTT. This gives the protein CASSSGQVISPLHF. J is TRBJ1-6 and V is TRBV5-4; 8 bases agree with TRBD1. Germline V CDR1 and CDR2: SGHNT, YYREEE (reference sequence). J lost 9 bases, V lost 3 bases, and 5 bases had no gene match. The CDR3 covers 14 residues.

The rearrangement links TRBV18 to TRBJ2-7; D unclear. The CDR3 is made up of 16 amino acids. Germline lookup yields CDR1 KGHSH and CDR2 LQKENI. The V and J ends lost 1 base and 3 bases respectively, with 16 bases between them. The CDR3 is CASSPRPQRFGYEQYF. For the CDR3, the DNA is TGTGCCAGCTCACCACGCCCCCAACGGTTCGGCTACGAGCAGTACTTC.

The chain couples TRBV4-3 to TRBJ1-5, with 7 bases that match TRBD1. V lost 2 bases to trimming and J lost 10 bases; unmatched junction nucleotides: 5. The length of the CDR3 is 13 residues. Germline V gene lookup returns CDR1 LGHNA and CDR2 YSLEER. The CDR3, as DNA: TGCGCCAGCAGCCAAAGACAGGGAAACCCCCAGCATTTT. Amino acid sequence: CASSQRQGNPQHF.

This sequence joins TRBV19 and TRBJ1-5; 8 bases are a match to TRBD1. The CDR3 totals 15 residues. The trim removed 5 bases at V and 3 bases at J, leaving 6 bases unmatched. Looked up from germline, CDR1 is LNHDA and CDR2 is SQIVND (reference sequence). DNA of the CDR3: TGTGCCAGTAGTTCGGCCAGGGGGCCCAATCAGCCCCAGCATTTT. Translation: CASSSARGPNQPQHF.

The CDR3 here is CASSYSPGHSTNTEAFF. The CDR3 nucleotides read TGTGCCAGCAGCTATAGTCCGGGACACTCAACGAACACTGAAGCTTTCTTT. The V and J genes are TRBV7-9 and TRBJ1-1, with D tentatively TRBD1 (6 bases). CDR3 length: 17 residues. Germline V CDR1 and CDR2: SEHNR, FQNEAQ (reference sequence). The V end was cut by 4 bases, the J end by 1 base, with 19 bases between.

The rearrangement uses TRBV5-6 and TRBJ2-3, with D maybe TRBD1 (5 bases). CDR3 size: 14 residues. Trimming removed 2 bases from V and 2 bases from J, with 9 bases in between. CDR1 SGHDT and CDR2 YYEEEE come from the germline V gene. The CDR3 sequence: CASSFRGATDTQYF. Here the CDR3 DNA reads TGTGCCAGCAGCTTTCGTGGGGCCACAGATACGCAGTATTTT. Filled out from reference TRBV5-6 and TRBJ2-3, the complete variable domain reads DAGVTQSPTHLIKTRGQQVTLRCSPKSGHDTVSWYQQALGQGPQFIFQYYEEEERQRGNFPDRFSGHQFPNYSSELNVNALLLGDSALYLCASSFRGATDTQYFGPGTRLTVL.

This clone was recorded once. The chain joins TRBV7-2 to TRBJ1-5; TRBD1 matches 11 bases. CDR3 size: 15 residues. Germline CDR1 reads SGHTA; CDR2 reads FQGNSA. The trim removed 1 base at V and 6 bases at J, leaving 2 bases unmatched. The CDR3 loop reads CASSLGTGGFQPQHF. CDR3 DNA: TGTGCCAGCAGCTTAGGGACAGGGGGCTTTCAGCCCCAGCATTTT.